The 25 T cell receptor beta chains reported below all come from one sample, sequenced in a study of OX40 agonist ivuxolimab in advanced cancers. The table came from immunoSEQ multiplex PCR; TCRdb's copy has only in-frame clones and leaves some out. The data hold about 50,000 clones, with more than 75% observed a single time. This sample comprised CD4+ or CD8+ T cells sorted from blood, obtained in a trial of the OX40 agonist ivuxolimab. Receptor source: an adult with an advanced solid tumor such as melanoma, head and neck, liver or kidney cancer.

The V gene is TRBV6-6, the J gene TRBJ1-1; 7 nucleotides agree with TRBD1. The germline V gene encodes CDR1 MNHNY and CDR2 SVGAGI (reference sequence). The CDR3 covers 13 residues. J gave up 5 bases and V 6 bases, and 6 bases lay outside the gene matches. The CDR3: CASSPQGGTEAFF. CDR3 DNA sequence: TGTGCCAGCAGCCCTCAGGGGGGGACTGAAGCTTTCTTT.

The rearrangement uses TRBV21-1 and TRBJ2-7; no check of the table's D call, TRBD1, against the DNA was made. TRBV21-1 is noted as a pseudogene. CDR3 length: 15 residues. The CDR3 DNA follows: TGTGCCAGCAGCAAAGGGACAGGGTGTGCCTACGAGCAGTACTTC. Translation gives CASSKGTGCAYEQYF.

The chain's CDR3 is CASSQQGLLTEAFF. In DNA, the CDR3 is TGTGCCAGCAGCCAACAGGGCCTCCTCACTGAAGCTTTCTTT. V and J are TRBV14 and TRBJ1-1, with D possibly being TRBD1 (5 bases). The CDR3 extends over 14 amino acids. Germline V gene lookup returns CDR1 SGHDN and CDR2 FVKESK. The ends were cut back, 2 bases at V and 4 bases at J, with 11 bases in the middle.

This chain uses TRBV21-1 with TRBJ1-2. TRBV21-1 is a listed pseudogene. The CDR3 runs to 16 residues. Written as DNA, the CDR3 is TGTGCCAGCAGCAAAGGAGACAGGAGGGGTCGGTATGGCTACACCTTC. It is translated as CASSKGDRRGRYGYTF.

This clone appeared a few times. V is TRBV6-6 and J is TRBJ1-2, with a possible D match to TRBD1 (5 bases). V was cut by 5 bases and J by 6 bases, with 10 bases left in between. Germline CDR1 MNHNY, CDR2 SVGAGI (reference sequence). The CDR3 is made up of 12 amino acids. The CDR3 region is CASSPGTDGYTF. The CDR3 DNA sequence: TGTGCCAGCAGTCCAGGGACGGATGGCTACACCTTC.

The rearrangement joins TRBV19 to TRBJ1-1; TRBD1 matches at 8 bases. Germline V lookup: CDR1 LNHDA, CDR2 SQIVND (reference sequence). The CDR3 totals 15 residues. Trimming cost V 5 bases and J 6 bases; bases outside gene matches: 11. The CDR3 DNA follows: TGTGCCAGTAGTCGAAAGGACAGGGAGGGCCCTGAAGCTTTCTTT. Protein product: CASSRKDREGPEAFF.

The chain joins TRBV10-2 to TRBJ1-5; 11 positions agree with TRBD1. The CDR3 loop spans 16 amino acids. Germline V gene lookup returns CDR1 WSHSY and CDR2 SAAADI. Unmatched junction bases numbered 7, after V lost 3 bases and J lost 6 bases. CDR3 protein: CASSERRGTGGQPQHF. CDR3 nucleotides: TGCGCCAGCAGTGAAAGGCGCGGGACAGGGGGTCAGCCCCAGCATTTT.

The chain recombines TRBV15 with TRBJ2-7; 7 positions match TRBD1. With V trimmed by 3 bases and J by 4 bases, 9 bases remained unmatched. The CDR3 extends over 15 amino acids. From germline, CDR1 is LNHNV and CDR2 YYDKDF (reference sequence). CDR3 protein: CATSRDHRGQYEQYF. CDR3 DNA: TGTGCCACCAGCAGGGACCACAGGGGACAATACGAGCAGTACTTC.

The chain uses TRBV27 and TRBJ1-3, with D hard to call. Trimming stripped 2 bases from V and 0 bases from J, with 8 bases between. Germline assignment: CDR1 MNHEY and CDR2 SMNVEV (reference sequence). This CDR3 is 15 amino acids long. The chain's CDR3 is CASSLIATSGNTIYF. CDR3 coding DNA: TGTGCCAGCAGTTTAATTGCAACCTCTGGAAACACCATATATTTT.

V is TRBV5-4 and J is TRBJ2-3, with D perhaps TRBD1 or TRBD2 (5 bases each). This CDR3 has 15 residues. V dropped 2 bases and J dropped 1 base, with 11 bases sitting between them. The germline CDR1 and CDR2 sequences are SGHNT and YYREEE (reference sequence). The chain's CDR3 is CASSLRWDGTDTQYF. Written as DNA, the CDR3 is TGTGCCAGCAGCTTAAGGTGGGACGGCACAGATACGCAGTATTTT.

The CDR3 DNA sequence: TGTGCCAGCAGACCACAGGGGCGTAACTATGGCTACACCTTC. It specifies CASRPQGRNYGYTF. The chain recombines TRBV6-5 with TRBJ1-2; TRBD1 agrees at 7 bases. Germline V gene lookup returns CDR1 MNHEY and CDR2 SVGAGI. Trimming took 6 bases from V and 1 from J; bases not matched to a gene: 5. The CDR3 spans 14 residues.

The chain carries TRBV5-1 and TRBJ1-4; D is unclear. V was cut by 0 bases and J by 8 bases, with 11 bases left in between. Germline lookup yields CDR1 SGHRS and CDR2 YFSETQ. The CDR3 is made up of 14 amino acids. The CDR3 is CASSLGYIGEKLFF. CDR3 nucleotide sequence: TGCGCCAGCAGCTTGGGCTATATTGGCGAAAAACTGTTTTTT.

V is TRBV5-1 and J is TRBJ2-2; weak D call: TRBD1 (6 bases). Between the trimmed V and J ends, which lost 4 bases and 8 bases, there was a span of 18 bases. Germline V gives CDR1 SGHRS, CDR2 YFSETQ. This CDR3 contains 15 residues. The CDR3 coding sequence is TGCGCCAGCAGCCAGGGGACGCGATCGTCGGGGGAGCTGTTTTTT. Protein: CASSQGTRSSGELFF.

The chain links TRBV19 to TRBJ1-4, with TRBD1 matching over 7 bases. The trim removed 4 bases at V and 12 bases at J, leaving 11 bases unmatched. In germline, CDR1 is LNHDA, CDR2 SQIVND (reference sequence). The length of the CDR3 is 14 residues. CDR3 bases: TGTGCCAGTAGTAGAAAAGGACAGGTACGGGAACTGTTTTTT. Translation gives CASSRKGQVRELFF.

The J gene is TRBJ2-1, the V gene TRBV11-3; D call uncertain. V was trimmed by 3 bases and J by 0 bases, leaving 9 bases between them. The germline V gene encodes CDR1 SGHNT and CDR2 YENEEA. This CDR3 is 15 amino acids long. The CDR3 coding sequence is TGTGCCAGCAGCTTTGACGGTTACTCCTACAATGAGCAGTTCTTC. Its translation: CASSFDGYSYNEQFF.

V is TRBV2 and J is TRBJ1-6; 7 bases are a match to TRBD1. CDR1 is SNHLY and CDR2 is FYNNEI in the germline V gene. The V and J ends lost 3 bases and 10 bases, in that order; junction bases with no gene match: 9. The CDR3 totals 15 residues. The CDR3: CASSDGRQGRSPLHF. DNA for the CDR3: TGTGCCAGCAGTGACGGGAGACAGGGCAGATCACCCCTCCACTTT.

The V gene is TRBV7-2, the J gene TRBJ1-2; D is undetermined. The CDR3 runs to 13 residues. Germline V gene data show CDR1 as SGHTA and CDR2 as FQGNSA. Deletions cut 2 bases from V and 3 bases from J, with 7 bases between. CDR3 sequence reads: CASSLSSDYGYTF. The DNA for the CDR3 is TGTGCCAGCAGCTTATCATCAGACTATGGCTACACCTTC.

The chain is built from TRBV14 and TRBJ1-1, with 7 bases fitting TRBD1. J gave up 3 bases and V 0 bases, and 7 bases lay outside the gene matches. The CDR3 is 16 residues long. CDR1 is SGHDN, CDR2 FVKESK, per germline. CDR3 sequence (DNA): TGTGCCAGCAGCCAAGATCCGACAGGGTGGGACACTGAAGCTTTCTTT. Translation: CASSQDPTGWDTEAFF.

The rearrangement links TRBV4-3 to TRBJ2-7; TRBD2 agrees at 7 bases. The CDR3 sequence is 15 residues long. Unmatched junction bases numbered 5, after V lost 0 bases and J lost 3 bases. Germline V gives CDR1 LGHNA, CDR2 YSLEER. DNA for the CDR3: TGCGCCAGCAGCCAAGATTCTAGCGGATACTACGAGCAGTACTTC. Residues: CASSQDSSGYYEQYF.

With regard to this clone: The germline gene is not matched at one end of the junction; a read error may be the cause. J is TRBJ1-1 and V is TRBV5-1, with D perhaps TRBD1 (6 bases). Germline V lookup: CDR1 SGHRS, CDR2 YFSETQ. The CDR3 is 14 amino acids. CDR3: CASSWRGGDTEAFF. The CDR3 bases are TGCGCCAGCAGCTGGCGGGGGGGGGACACCGAAGCTTTCTTT.

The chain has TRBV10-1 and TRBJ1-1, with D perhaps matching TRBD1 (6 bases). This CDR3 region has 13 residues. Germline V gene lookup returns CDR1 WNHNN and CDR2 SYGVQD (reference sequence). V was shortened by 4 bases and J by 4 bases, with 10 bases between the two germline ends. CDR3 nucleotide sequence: TGCGCCAGCAGTGGACCCAGGGGCACTGAAGCTTTCTTT. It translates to CASSGPRGTEAFF.

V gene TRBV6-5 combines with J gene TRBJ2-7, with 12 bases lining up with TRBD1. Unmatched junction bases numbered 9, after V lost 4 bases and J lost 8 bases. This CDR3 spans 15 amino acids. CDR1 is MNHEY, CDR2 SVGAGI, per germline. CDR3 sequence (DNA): TGTGCCAGCAGTTCTCAGCCGGGACAGGGGGCCAAGCAGTACTTC. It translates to CASSSQPGQGAKQYF.

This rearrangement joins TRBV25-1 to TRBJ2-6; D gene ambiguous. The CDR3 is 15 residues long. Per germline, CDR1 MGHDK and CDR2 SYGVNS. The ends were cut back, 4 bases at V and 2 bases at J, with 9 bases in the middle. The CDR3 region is CASSGWGAGANVLTF. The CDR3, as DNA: TGTGCCAGCAGTGGGTGGGGTGCTGGGGCCAACGTCCTGACTTTC.

The CDR3 is CASSSVWGRNTEAFF. CDR3 coding DNA: TGTGCCAGCAGTTCCGTATGGGGTAGAAACACTGAAGCTTTCTTT. The genes are TRBV28 and TRBJ1-1; D gene uncertain. The V and J ends lost 4 bases and 2 bases respectively, with 14 bases between them. Germline values: CDR1 MDHEN, CDR2 SYDVKM. The CDR3 consists of 15 residues.

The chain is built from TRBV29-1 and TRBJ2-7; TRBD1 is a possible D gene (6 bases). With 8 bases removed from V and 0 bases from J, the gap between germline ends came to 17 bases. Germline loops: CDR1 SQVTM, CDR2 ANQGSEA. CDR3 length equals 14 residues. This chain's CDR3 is CSIKGQISSYEQYF. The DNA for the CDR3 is TGCAGCATCAAAGGACAGATTAGCTCCTACGAGCAGTACTTC.